The clone carrying this T cell receptor beta chain has a handful of counts. Its target is unknown. This entry comes from a study of beta chain features in type 1 diabetes. The study's findings and limits: Type 1 diabetes patients had moderately but significantly shorter TCRB CDR3s in all four CD4+ subsets. Diminished insertions and augmented deletions at VDJ junctions characterized type 1 diabetes patients.

Via the markers CD45RO/CCR7/CD25/CD127/CD95/CD27, stem cell-like memory, regulatory, central memory and naive CD4+ cells were sorted. The germline V gene encodes CDR1 SEHNR and CDR2 FQNEAQ (reference sequence). The CDR3 covers 13 residues. Trimming pared 7 bases from V and 4 bases from J, leaving 13 bases between. The isolated RNA, all of it, was reverse transcribed, so expressed TCRB transcripts were what got sequenced. Profiling relied on immunoSEQ multiplex PCR, and the TCRdb table lists in-frame clones only, not all of them. Of a few hundred thousand clones in the sample, approximately 16% are singletons; the top ten hold about 0.092%.

The genes are TRBV7-9 and TRBJ2-5; D not certain. The source is a man aged 30-40 years with type 1 diabetes. The source material was naive CD4+ T cells from blood. CDR3 nucleotides: TGTGCCAGCACAGCAAGGGCAGGAGAGACCCAGTACTTC. Encoded protein: CASTARAGETQYF. The whole variable domain, remainder taken from reference TRBV7-9 and TRBJ2-5, is DTGVSQNPRHKITKRGQNVTFRCDPISEHNRLYWYRQTLGQGPEFLTYFQNEAQLEKSRLLSDRFSAERPKGSFSTLEIQRTEQGDSAMYLCASTARAGETQYFGPGTRLLVL.